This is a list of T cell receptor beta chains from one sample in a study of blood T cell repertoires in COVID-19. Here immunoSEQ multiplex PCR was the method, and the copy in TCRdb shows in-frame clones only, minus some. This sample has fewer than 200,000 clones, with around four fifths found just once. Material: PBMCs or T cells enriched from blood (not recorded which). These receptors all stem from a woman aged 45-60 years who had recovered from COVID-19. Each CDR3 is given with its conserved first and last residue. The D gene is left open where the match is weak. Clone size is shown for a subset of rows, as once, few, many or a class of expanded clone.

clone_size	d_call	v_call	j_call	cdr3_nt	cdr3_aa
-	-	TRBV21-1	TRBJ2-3	TGTAAGGGGGGACAGGGGGTGACAGATACGCAGTATTTT	CKGGQGVTDTQYF
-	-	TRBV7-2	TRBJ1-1	TGTGCCAGCAGCGAGCTTCGGGACACTGAAGCTTTCTTT	CASSELRDTEAFF
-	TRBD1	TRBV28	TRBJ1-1	TGTGCCAGCAGGGGTCAGACAGGGGGCACTGAAGCTTTCTTT	CASRGQTGGTEAFF
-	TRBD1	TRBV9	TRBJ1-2	TGTGCCAGCAGCCCGGGGGCGGACAGGGCGAATTGGGATGGCTACACCTTC	CASSPGADRANWDGYTF
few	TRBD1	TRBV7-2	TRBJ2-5	TGTGCCAGCAGCCGGGACAGGGGTGAGACCCAGTACTTC	CASSRDRGETQYF
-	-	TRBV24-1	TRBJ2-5	TGTGCCACCAGTGTTTCCAGCGGAGGGACCCAGTACTTC	CATSVSSGGTQYF
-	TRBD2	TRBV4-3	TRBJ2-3	TGCGCCAGCAGCCAGCCGGCTAGCGGGAGTGCAGATACGCAGTATTTT	CASSQPASGSADTQYF
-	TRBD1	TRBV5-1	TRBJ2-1	TGCGCCAGCAGCTCGCGACTGGACAGGGACGTCAGGGAGCAGTTCTTC	CASSSRLDRDVREQFF
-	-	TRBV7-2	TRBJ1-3	TGTGCCAGCAGCCCTCGCCGCAGGGCGTTAGGAAACACCATATATTTT	CASSPRRRALGNTIYF
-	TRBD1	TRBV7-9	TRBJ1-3	TGTGCCAGCGCCCCAGGGGGTGGAAACACCATATATTTT	CASAPGGGNTIYF
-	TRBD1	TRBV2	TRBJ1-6	TGTGCCAGCTCTCCGAGCCAAGGGACAGGGGGTCGATCACCCCTCCACTTT	CASSPSQGTGGRSPLHF
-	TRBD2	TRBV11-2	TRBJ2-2	TGTGCCAGCAGCCCTCCTGGCGGGAGGGCCGTCGGGGAGCTGTTTTTT	CASSPPGGRAVGELFF
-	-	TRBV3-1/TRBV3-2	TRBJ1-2	TGTGCCAGCAGCCAAGCCCAGTCAGGATTCTATGGCTACACCTTC	CASSQAQSGFYGYTF
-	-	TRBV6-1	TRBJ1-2	TGTGCCAGCAGTGAAGCAACAGCATCCTATGGCTACACCTTC	CASSEATASYGYTF
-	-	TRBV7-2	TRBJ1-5	TGTGCCAGCAGCATCCAGGGGAATCAGCCCCAGCATTTT	CASSIQGNQPQHF
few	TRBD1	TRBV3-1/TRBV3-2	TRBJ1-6	TGTGCCAGCAGCCTCCGGGACAGATATAATTCACCCCTCCACTTT	CASSLRDRYNSPLHF
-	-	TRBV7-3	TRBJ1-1	TGTGCCAGCAAGTCCGGACAAAACACTGAAGCTTTCTTT	CASKSGQNTEAFF
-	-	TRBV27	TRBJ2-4	TGTGCCAGCAGTCTCATTCCCCCCGGGGCCAAAAACATTCAGTACTTC	CASSLIPPGAKNIQYF
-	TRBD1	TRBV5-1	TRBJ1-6	TGCGCCAGCAGCTTGGTAGGGACAGGGGGCGCAGTGAGGAATTCACCCCTCCACTTT	CASSLVGTGGAVRNSPLHF
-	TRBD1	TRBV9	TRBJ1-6	TGTGCCAGCAGCGAGGAGGGGGCATTTAATTCACCCCTCCACTTT	CASSEEGAFNSPLHF
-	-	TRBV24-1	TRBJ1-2	TGTGCCACCAGTGATCACCGGGTGGGCTACACCTTC	CATSDHRVGYTF
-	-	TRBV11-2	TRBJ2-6	TGTGCCAGCAGCTCCTATAGGGGGTCTGGGGCCAACGTCCTGACTTTC	CASSSYRGSGANVLTF
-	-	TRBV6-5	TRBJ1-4	TGTGCCAGCAGTTCCGGCCGGGATGAAAAACTGTTTTTT	CASSSGRDEKLFF
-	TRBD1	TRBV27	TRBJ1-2	TGTGCCAGCAGTTTATACAGGGGTTTGGGTGGCTACACCTTC	CASSLYRGLGGYTF
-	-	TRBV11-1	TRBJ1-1	TGTGCCAGCAGCTTGCAGACTGAAGCTTTCTTT	CASSLQTEAFF
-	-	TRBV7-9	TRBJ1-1	TGTGCCAGCAGCTTTAGTCGTGGATCGGTAGGGGCTGAAGCTTTCTTT	CASSFSRGSVGAEAFF
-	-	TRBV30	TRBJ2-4	TGTGCCTGGAGTCCGGGGCAGGGGATGGGGCGGAACATTCAGTACTTC	CAWSPGQGMGRNIQYF
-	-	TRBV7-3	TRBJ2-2	TGTGCCAGCAGCCTCACCGGGGTAGCCGGGGAGCTGTTTTTT	CASSLTGVAGELFF
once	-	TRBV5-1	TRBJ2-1	TGCGCCAGCAGCTTGGACTCCTCCTACAATGAGCAGTTCTTC	CASSLDSSYNEQFF
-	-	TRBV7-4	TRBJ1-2	TGTGCCACCTCCCGTGGGGGGGTTCATACCTATGGCTACACCTTC	CATSRGGVHTYGYTF
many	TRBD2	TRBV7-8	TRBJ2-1	TGTGCCAGCAGCCGGCGGACTAGCGGGAGTCTCTATGAGCAGTTCTTC	CASSRRTSGSLYEQFF
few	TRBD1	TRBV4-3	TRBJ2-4	TGCGCCAGCAGCCAAGATTGGGGGACAAAGGGGGCGGACATTCAGTACTTC	CASSQDWGTKGADIQYF
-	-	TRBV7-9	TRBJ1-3	TGTGCCAGCAGCAACCTCGACATCTCCTCTGGAAACACCATATATTTT	CASSNLDISSGNTIYF
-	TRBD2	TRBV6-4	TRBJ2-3	TGTGCCAGCAGTGCCCCCGGGACTAGCGGGAGGACCCTCCCGGATACGCAGTATTTT	CASSAPGTSGRTLPDTQYF
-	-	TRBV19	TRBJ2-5	TGTGCCAGTAGTATAGCCCTTATTGAGACCCAGTACTTC	CASSIALIETQYF
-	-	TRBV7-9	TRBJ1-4	TGTGCCAGCAGCCCTCAGGGGTCTAATGAAAAACTGTTTTTT	CASSPQGSNEKLFF
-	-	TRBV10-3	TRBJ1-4	TGTGCCATCAGTGACCCTAACAGGGAAACTAATGAAAAACTGTTTTTT	CAISDPNRETNEKLFF
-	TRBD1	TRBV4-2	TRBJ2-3	TGTGCCAGCAGCCTCCAGTCCCTATGGACGGGGACAGGAATCACAGATACGCAGTATTTT	CASSLQSLWTGTGITDTQYF
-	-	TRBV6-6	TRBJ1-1	TGTGCCAGCAGTTACTCTAGGGGGACTGAAGCTTTCTTT	CASSYSRGTEAFF
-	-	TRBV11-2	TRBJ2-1	TGTGCCAGCAGCCCAATAGTGACTAGCTCCTACAATGAGCAGTTCTTC	CASSPIVTSSYNEQFF
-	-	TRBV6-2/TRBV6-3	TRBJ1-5	TGTGCCAGCAGTTTCCCCCACGGGGGGCGAGCAGATCAGCCCCAGCATTTT	CASSFPHGGRADQPQHF
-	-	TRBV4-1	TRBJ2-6	TGCGCCAGCGACCGGGTCTCTGGGGCCAACGTCCTGACTTTC	CASDRVSGANVLTF
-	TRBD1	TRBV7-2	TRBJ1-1	TGTGCCAGCAGCCTGGACAGGGGAGGCACTGAAGCTTTCTTT	CASSLDRGGTEAFF
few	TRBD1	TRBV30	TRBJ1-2	TGTGCCTGGAGTGTACGGGGACAGGGACTTTATGGCTACACCTTC	CAWSVRGQGLYGYTF
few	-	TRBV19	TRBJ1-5	TGTGCCAGTAGGTCGGAGGGCAATCAGCCCCAGCATTTT	CASRSEGNQPQHF
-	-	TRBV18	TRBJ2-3	TGTGCCAGCTCACCACGGGCCACCTCCACAGATACGCAGTATTTT	CASSPRATSTDTQYF
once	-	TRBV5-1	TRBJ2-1	TGCGCCAGCAGCTTGACTATCCATGAGCAGTTCTTC	CASSLTIHEQFF
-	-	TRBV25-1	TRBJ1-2	TGTGCCAGCAGTGAACCCTTCGTAGGGGGAAACTATGGCTACACCTTC	CASSEPFVGGNYGYTF
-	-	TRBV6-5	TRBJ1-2	TGTGCCAGCAGTTACTTGCGGGCGGGGTATGGCTACACCTTC	CASSYLRAGYGYTF
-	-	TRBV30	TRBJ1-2	TGTGCCTGGAGCCGGGGGAGGGGAATGGATGGCTACACCTTC	CAWSRGRGMDGYTF
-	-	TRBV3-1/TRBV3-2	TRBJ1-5	TGTGCCAGCAGCCACGCCGGGTTTCAGCCCCAGCATTTT	CASSHAGFQPQHF